This is a list of T cell receptor beta chains from one sample in a study of blood T cell repertoires in COVID-19. The repertoire was sequenced with immunoSEQ multiplex PCR; TCRdb's copy has only in-frame clones and lacks some. The data show hundreds of thousands of clones, with about 87% seen just once and about 1.5% held by the top ten. Sequencing used PBMCs or T cells enriched from blood (not recorded which). These receptors were obtained from a woman aged 45-59 years who had recovered from COVID-19. CDR3s include the opening cysteine and the closing phenylalanine or tryptophan. A D gene is named only where the DNA matches it firmly. The size entry is marked missing in some rows and otherwise reads once, few, many or a size class.

clone_size	v_call	j_call	d_call	cdr3_aa	cdr3_nt
.	TRBV4-1	TRBJ2-1	TRBD2	CASSQDPILAGRSEQFF	TGCGCCAGCAGCCAAGACCCGATACTAGCGGGAAGGAGTGAGCAGTTCTTC
.	TRBV29-1	TRBJ1-2	.	CSVDYKTGPGGYTF	TGCAGCGTTGACTATAAGACAGGCCCTGGCGGCTACACCTTC
.	TRBV27	TRBJ1-4	TRBD1	CASSRPGTGREKLFF	TGTGCCAGCAGCCGTCCTGGGACAGGGAGGGAAAAACTGTTTTTT
.	TRBV11-2	TRBJ1-2	.	CASNLTGYGYTF	TGTGCCAGCAACCTTACGGGCTATGGCTACACCTTC
few	TRBV25-1	TRBJ1-2	TRBD1	CASSEDRGLGYTF	TGTGCCAGCAGCGAAGACAGGGGGCTTGGCTACACCTTC
once	TRBV29-1	TRBJ2-5	TRBD2	CSVEGLAGSPGGETQYF	TGCAGCGTTGAGGGACTAGCGGGATCCCCTGGGGGAGAGACCCAGTACTTC
.	TRBV20-1	TRBJ2-7	.	CSASAGGTDFF	TGCAGTGCTAGTGCCGGCGGGACAGACTTCTTC
.	TRBV5-1	TRBJ2-7	TRBD2	CASSLGGSGSEQYF	TGCGCCAGCAGCTTAGGCGGGAGCGGGTCCGAGCAGTACTTC
.	TRBV15	TRBJ1-1	.	CATSREVGAEAFF	TGTGCCACCAGCAGAGAGGTGGGCGCTGAAGCTTTCTTT
.	TRBV18	TRBJ1-1	.	CASSPQQDPPNTEAFF	TGTGCCAGCTCACCTCAACAGGACCCACCGAACACTGAAGCTTTCTTT
once	TRBV12-5	TRBJ2-1	TRBD2	CASGPSGGREQFF	TGTGCTAGTGGCCCAAGCGGGGGCCGAGAGCAGTTCTTC
.	TRBV5-6	TRBJ1-1	TRBD1	CASSRTGMAFF	TGTGCCAGCAGCCGGACAGGGATGGCTTTCTTT
.	TRBV7-2	TRBJ2-3	TRBD2	CASSLGQGGTDTQYF	TGTGCCAGCAGCTTAGGGCAGGGAGGGACAGATACGCAGTATTTT
once	TRBV6-1	TRBJ2-7	.	CASNERHSYEQYF	TGTGCCAGCAATGAAAGACACTCCTACGAGCAGTACTTC
.	TRBV9	TRBJ2-1	TRBD2	CASSVAEGGQNEQFF	TGTGCCAGCAGCGTAGCGGAGGGAGGGCAAAATGAGCAGTTCTTC
.	TRBV5-4	TRBJ2-7	.	CASSLGTDYEQYF	TGTGCCAGCAGCTTGGGGACAGACTACGAGCAGTACTTC
few	TRBV24-1	TRBJ2-5	TRBD2	CATSDPGLAGLQETQYF	TGTGCCACCAGTGACCCGGGACTAGCGGGACTCCAAGAGACCCAGTACTTC
.	TRBV21-1	TRBJ2-4	.	CASSKGYNLAKNIQYF	TGTGCCAGCAGCAAAGGTTACAATCTGGCCAAAAACATTCAGTACTTC
.	TRBV5-1	TRBJ1-6	.	CASSPSRDSYNSPLHF	TGCGCCAGCAGCCCCTCGAGGGACTCCTATAATTCACCCCTCCACTTT
.	TRBV14	TRBJ2-1	.	CASSPWDLGGGEQFF	TGTGCCAGCAGCCCATGGGATCTGGGAGGCGGTGAGCAGTTCTTC
.	TRBV3-1/TRBV3-2	TRBJ1-2	.	CASSQDPGNYGYTF	TGTGCCAGCAGCCAAGATCCAGGGAACTATGGCTACACCTTC
.	TRBV6-5	TRBJ1-5	TRBD1	CASSRDRGGQPQHF	TGTGCCAGCAGCCGGGACAGGGGAGGTCAGCCCCAGCATTTT
.	TRBV5-1	TRBJ2-7	.	CASSYGQRITYEQYF	TGCGCCAGCAGCTATGGACAGAGGATTACCTACGAGCAGTACTTC
.	TRBV12-3/TRBV12-4	TRBJ2-7	TRBD2	CASSLTSGSRQYF	TGTGCCAGCAGCTTGACTAGCGGGAGTCGGCAGTACTTC
.	TRBV7-2	TRBJ1-2	.	CASSFQQGGGYGYTF	TGTGCCAGCAGCTTTCAACAGGGTGGAGGCTATGGCTACACCTTC
.	TRBV29-1	TRBJ2-2	TRBD2	CSVARGLVSFVLRPGELFF	TGCAGCGTTGCTAGAGGACTAGTATCCTTTGTTTTAAGACCCGGGGAGCTGTTTTTT
.	TRBV6-2/TRBV6-3	TRBJ1-3	.	CASSSGQPGNTIYF	TGTGCCAGCAGTTCCGGACAGCCGGGAAACACCATATATTTT
.	TRBV3-1/TRBV3-2	TRBJ1-2	.	CASSQNEGSYGYTF	TGTGCCAGCAGCCAAAATGAGGGAAGCTATGGCTACACCTTC
once	TRBV7-6	TRBJ2-1	TRBD2	CASSSGLAGKYNEQFF	TGTGCCAGCAGCTCAGGACTAGCGGGGAAATACAATGAGCAGTTCTTC
.	TRBV6-5	TRBJ2-3	TRBD1	CASSYSWGQGTDTQYF	TGTGCCAGCAGTTACTCGTGGGGACAGGGGACAGATACGCAGTATTTT
.	TRBV3-1/TRBV3-2	TRBJ1-3	.	CASSPVIEGNTIYF	TGTGCCAGCAGCCCGGTAATCGAGGGAAACACCATATATTTT